The rows below give T cell receptor beta chains drawn from one sample of a study of cytomegalovirus exposure and HLA in healthy donors. Only in-frame clones appear in the TCRdb table, and some are missing; sequencing was by immunoSEQ multiplex PCR. The sample includes more than 110,000 clones, 73% of them seen just once. Sequencing was performed on PBMCs. These TCRs come from a human donor in good health. CDR3s include the opening cysteine and the closing phenylalanine or tryptophan. The D gene is left open where the match is weak. Where a row states a size, it is once, few, many or the class of an expanded clone; other rows omit it.

j_call | d_call | v_call | clone_size | cdr3_nt | cdr3_aa
TRBJ2-2 | - | TRBV7-9 | once | TGTGCCAGCAGCGCAAGACAGAGTAGCACCGGGGAGCTGTTTTTT | CASSARQSSTGELFF
TRBJ2-3 | - | TRBV4-1 | - | TGCGCCAGCAGCCAAGATAATAGCCCCAGACGTACGCAGTATTTT | CASSQDNSPRRTQYF
TRBJ1-5 | - | TRBV5-6 | few | TGTGCCAGCAGCTTGGGAGATCAGCCCCAGCATTTT | CASSLGDQPQHF
TRBJ1-2 | TRBD1 | TRBV30 | - | TGTGCCTGGAGTGCCGGGACAGGGTCGGCTGGCTACACCTTC | CAWSAGTGSAGYTF
TRBJ1-1 | - | TRBV6-1 | - | TGTGCCAGCAGTGAAGGAGGGGGGGCGGGCACTGAAGCTTTCTTT | CASSEGGGAGTEAFF
TRBJ2-7 | TRBD2 | TRBV5-1 | - | TGCGCCAGCAGCTTGAGCGGGAGGGAGAACGAGCAGTACTTC | CASSLSGRENEQYF
TRBJ2-2 | - | TRBV5-4 | - | TGTGCCAGCAGCTGGGAGGACAATTTCGGGGAGCTGTTTTTT | CASSWEDNFGELFF
TRBJ2-5 | TRBD1 | TRBV5-1 | - | TGCGCCAGCAGCCCCGGGACAGGGGAGACCCAGTACTTC | CASSPGTGETQYF
TRBJ2-1 | - | TRBV5-1 | - | TGCGCCAGCAGGGTTGACAGCTCCTACAATGAGCAGTTCTTC | CASRVDSSYNEQFF
TRBJ2-3 | TRBD2 | TRBV7-2 | - | TGTGCCAGCAGCCCAAGCGGGGGCTCAGATACGCAGTATTTT | CASSPSGGSDTQYF
TRBJ2-1 | TRBD1 | TRBV5-1 | once | TGCGCCAGCAGCTTGGCCGGGACAGGGACCTACAATGAGCAGTTCTTC | CASSLAGTGTYNEQFF
TRBJ1-5 | TRBD1 | TRBV2 | - | TGTGCCAGCAGTATGCCGGGACAGGTCTATAGCAATCAGCCCCAGCATTTT | CASSMPGQVYSNQPQHF
TRBJ1-5 | TRBD1 | TRBV28 | - | TGTGCCAGCAGGCAATCGACAGGGGGTAACCAGCCCCAGCATTTT | CASRQSTGGNQPQHF
TRBJ2-7 | TRBD1 | TRBV5-8 | - | TGTGCCAGCAGCGCGGATACCGGGACAGGGGTCGACGAGCAGTACTTC | CASSADTGTGVDEQYF
TRBJ1-1 | - | TRBV5-1 | once | TGCGCCAGCAGCTACGGGGGAGGAAACACTGAAGCTTTCTTT | CASSYGGGNTEAFF
TRBJ2-1 | TRBD2 | TRBV10-3 | - | TGTGCCATCAGTGGGACTAGCGGGAGTTCCTACAATGAGCAGTTCTTC | CAISGTSGSSYNEQFF
TRBJ2-5 | - | TRBV6-6 | - | TGTGCCAGCACCCATTACAGGGATGAAGAGACCCAGTACTTC | CASTHYRDEETQYF
TRBJ1-1 | - | TRBV5-1 | few | TGCGCCAGCAGATTGACTGTAAACACTGAAGCTTTCTTT | CASRLTVNTEAFF
TRBJ2-2 | TRBD2 | TRBV25-1 | few | TGTGCCAGCAGTCGTCGGGAGGCGGGCACCGGGGAGCTGTTTTTT | CASSRREAGTGELFF
TRBJ2-1 | - | TRBV2 | once | TGTGCCAGCAGTGCGGCGGCCAATGAGCAGTTCTTC | CASSAAANEQFF
TRBJ1-1 | - | TRBV6-5 | - | TGTGCCAGCAGTTACTCCGGGATGCTGAACACTGAAGCTTTCTTT | CASSYSGMLNTEAFF
TRBJ1-4 | - | TRBV6-5 | - | TGTGCCAGCAGCCAAACAGGGTCCCGCAGGGAAAAACTGTTTTTT | CASSQTGSRREKLFF
TRBJ2-1 | TRBD2 | TRBV5-4 | - | TGTGCCAGCAGCCCGGGACTAACGGGAGGGAATGAGCAGTTCTTC | CASSPGLTGGNEQFF
TRBJ2-5 | - | TRBV11-3 | - | TGTGCCAGCAGCTTAGTAGCGAGGGAGACCCAGTACTTC | CASSLVARETQYF
TRBJ2-7 | - | TRBV2 | once | TGTGCCAGCCCCTGGGCTATTACTTTTTACGAGCAGTACTTC | CASPWAITFYEQYF
TRBJ2-2 | - | TRBV6-6 | - | TGTGCCAGCAGTTACTATAGCACCGGGGAGCTGTTTTTT | CASSYYSTGELFF
TRBJ2-2 | - | TRBV6-1 | - | TGTGCCAGCAGTCGTCCCCCGAACACCGGGGAGCTGTTTTTT | CASSRPPNTGELFF
TRBJ1-2 | - | TRBV11-2 | - | TGTGCCAGCAGCCCTTTTGGACAGATTAACTATGGCTACACCTTC | CASSPFGQINYGYTF
TRBJ1-2 | - | TRBV5-5 | - | TGTGCCAGCAGCTTGGCGAGCGGCAGCTCGAATGGCTACACCTTC | CASSLASGSSNGYTF
TRBJ2-7 | - | TRBV4-1 | - | TGCGCCAGCAGCCAAGTCCGAGGGGGGGCGAAATCCTACGAGCAGTACTTC | CASSQVRGGAKSYEQYF
TRBJ1-2 | - | TRBV27 | - | TGTGCCAGCAGTTTATCGCGGGGGACACTAGCAGGTGGCTACACCTTC | CASSLSRGTLAGGYTF
TRBJ2-7 | TRBD1 | TRBV2 | - | TGTGCCAGCAAAAGACAACAGGGGGGCTCCTACGAGCAGTACTTC | CASKRQQGGSYEQYF
TRBJ1-4 | TRBD1 | TRBV7-6 | - | TGTGCCAGCAGCTCGAGACAGGGGGAAAAACTGTTTTTT | CASSSRQGEKLFF
TRBJ1-2 | - | TRBV5-8 | - | TGTGCCAGCAGCTTGGACGGGACACATAACTATGGCTACACCTTC | CASSLDGTHNYGYTF
TRBJ1-5 | - | TRBV28 | - | TGTGCCAGCAGTTTCGAGCCCCAGCATTTT | CASSFEPQHF
TRBJ2-7 | - | TRBV7-3 | few | TGTGCCAGCAGCCATGCGATCGGCTACGAGCAGTACTTC | CASSHAIGYEQYF
TRBJ1-1 | TRBD1 | TRBV15 | - | TGTGCCACCAGCAGAACCCCGGGACAGCCGAGATATAACACTGAAGCTTTCTTT | CATSRTPGQPRYNTEAFF
TRBJ1-2 | TRBD1 | TRBV5-6 | - | TGTGCCAGCAGCTTATGGACAGGTGGCTATGGCTACACCTTC | CASSLWTGGYGYTF
TRBJ2-5 | TRBD2 | TRBV6-5 | - | TGTGCCAGCAGCGGGGGGGATCGTGAGACCCAGTACTTC | CASSGGDRETQYF
TRBJ2-3 | TRBD1 | TRBV27 | - | TGTGCCAGCAGTGTCCTACCGGGACAGGGGGACACAGATACGCAGTATTTT | CASSVLPGQGDTDTQYF